This paragraph covers one T cell receptor (beta chain) sequence. Antigen unknown. Profiling relied on immunoSEQ multiplex PCR, and the TCRdb table lists in-frame clones only, not all of them. The sample lists about 57,000 clones, roughly 85% occurring once. The V and J ends lost 3 bases and 4 bases respectively, with 12 bases between them. Germline lookup yields CDR1 MNHEY and CDR2 SVGAGI. This CDR3 region has 14 residues. The data were obtained in a study of T cell responses to AZD1222 COVID-19 vaccine. Overall study results and limits: In all cases, repertoires were sampled only after the peak T cell response.

Material: peripheral blood, obtained on day 0 of AZD1222 vaccination. This rearrangement joins TRBV6-5 to TRBJ1-2; D remains ambiguous. This sequence was found in an adult in good health. CDR3 protein: CASSYIGVSYGYTF. The CDR3 bases are TGTGCCAGCAGTTATATCGGGGTTAGCTATGGCTACACCTTC.